This TCR beta chain was identified in a study of blood T cell repertoires in COVID-19. The overall study: Samples taken during acute and convalescent COVID-19 were collected in the United States, Italy and Spain. T cells, B-cell-depleted T cells, or PBMCs provided the cDNA or gDNA that served as material.

As handled by the study authors: Researchers report that nucleated cell counts were estimated from reference gene primer amplification. The method was immunoSEQ multiplex PCR; TCRdb's version includes in-frame clones alone and lacks a portion of them. V and J calls plus clone size are reproduced from that table; the DNA served to infer D and trimming. Found here are approximately 70,000 clones, about 80% of them singletons; the top ten hold about 0.83%. Germline V gene lookup returns CDR1 ENHRY and CDR2 SYGVKD. Trimming cost V 3 bases and J 1 base; bases outside gene matches: 5. The CDR3 extends over 16 amino acids.

Input material: peripheral blood. The chain recombines TRBV10-3 with TRBJ1-5, with 8 positions matching TRBD1. This receptor was identified in a woman in her 70s with acute or convalescent COVID-19. CDR3 protein: CAISDVGQGSNQPQHF. The CDR3 nucleotides are TGTGCCATCAGTGACGTTGGACAGGGAAGCAATCAGCCCCAGCATTTT.